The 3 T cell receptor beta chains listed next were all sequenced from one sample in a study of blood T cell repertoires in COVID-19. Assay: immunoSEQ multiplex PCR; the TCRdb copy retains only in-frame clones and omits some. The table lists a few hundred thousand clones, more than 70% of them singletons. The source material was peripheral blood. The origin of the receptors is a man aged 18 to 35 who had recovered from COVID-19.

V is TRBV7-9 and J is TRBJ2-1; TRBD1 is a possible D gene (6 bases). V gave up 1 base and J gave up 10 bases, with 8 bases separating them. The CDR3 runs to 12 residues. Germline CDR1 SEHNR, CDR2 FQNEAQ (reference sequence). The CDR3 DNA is TGTGCCAGCAGCTTAGAAAGGGGGGAGCAGTTCTTC. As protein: CASSLERGEQFF.

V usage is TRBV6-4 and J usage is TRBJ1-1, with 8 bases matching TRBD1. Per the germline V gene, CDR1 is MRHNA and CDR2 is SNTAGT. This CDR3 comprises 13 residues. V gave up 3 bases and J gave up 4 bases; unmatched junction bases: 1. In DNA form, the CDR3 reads TGTGCCAGCAGTGAAGGACAGGGCACTGAAGCTTTCTTT. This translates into CASSEGQGTEAFF.

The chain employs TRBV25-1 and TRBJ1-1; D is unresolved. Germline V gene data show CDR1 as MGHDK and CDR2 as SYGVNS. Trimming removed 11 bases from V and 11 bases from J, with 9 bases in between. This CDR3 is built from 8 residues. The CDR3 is CAGVRAFF. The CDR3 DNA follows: TGTGCCGGCGTGCGGGCTTTCTTT.